Shown below are 32 T cell receptor beta chains from a single sample sequenced in a study of T cell clonotyping in hematopoietic cell transplantation. Here immunoSEQ multiplex PCR was the method, and the copy in TCRdb shows in-frame clones only, minus some. This table has about 17,000 clones, 70% to 90% appearing once. The material sequenced was PBMCs, taken 100 days after allogeneic stem cell transplant. These receptors all come from a male patient between 55 and 70 years old who had an allogeneic stem cell transplant from a related donor, so the T cells may come from the graft donor. Some clones in this sample may be carry-over from other donors' samples.

The CDR3 DNA sequence: TGTGCCAGCAGCACGATGACAGTGCCCTCTGGAAACACCATATATTTT. Translated: CASSTMTVPSGNTIYF. V is TRBV11-2 and J is TRBJ1-3, with D perhaps matching TRBD1 (5 bases). Trimming removed 5 bases at V and 0 bases at J, with 14 bases between. CDR1 SGHAT and CDR2 FQNNGV come from the germline V gene. The CDR3 totals 16 residues.

This clone has just one count. The chain employs TRBV19 and TRBJ1-2, with D uncertain. The CDR3 has 14 residues. Trimming shortened V by 4 bases and J by 4 bases, and 13 bases separated the two germline ends. Germline-derived CDR1 and CDR2 are LNHDA and SQIVND (reference sequence). CDR3: CASSKDLESYGYTF. In DNA form, the CDR3 reads TGTGCCAGTAGTAAGGACCTAGAATCCTATGGCTACACCTTC. The full variable domain, with the rest looked up from reference TRBV19 and TRBJ1-2, is DGGITQSPKYLFRKEGQNVTLSCEQNLNHDAMYWYRQDPGQGLRLIYYSQIVNDFQKGDIAEGYSVSREKKESFPLTVTSAQKNPTAFYLCASSKDLESYGYTFGSGTRLTVV.

V usage is TRBV6-1 and J usage is TRBJ2-1; a weak D match, TRBD2 (5 bases). The CDR3 is 14 residues long. The V gene's germline CDR1 is MNHNS and CDR2 SASEGT. Trimming cost V 10 bases and J 3 bases, with 16 bases left between them. The CDR3 DNA follows: TGTGCCACGAGGAGATCCGGGAACTACAATGAGCAGTTCTTC. Its translation is CATRRSGNYNEQFF.

The chain has TRBV7-7 and TRBJ2-2; possibly TRBD2 for D (5 bases). This CDR3 contains 16 residues. Germline CDR1 is SSHAT and CDR2 is FNYEAQ (reference sequence). Trimming stripped 3 bases from V and 2 bases from J, with 13 bases between. The CDR3 spells CASSFRVEGNTGELFF. The CDR3 bases are TGTGCCAGCAGCTTTAGGGTCGAGGGTAACACCGGGGAGCTGTTTTTT. The variable domain in full, completed from reference TRBV7-7 and TRBJ2-2, reads GAGVSQSPRYKVTKRGQDVTLRCDPISSHATLYWYQQALGQGPEFLTYFNYEAQPDKSGLPSDRFSAERPEGSISTLTIQRTEQRDSAMYRCASSFRVEGNTGELFFGEGSRLTVL.

This chain connects TRBV5-4 to TRBJ1-4; D not resolved. Looked up from germline, CDR1 is SGHNT and CDR2 is YYREEE (reference sequence). Trimming stripped 2 bases from V and 7 bases from J, with 9 bases between. The CDR3 is 13 amino acids. CDR3: CASSLDRAEKLFF. The CDR3 coding sequence is TGTGCCAGCAGCTTAGACCGCGCTGAAAAACTGTTTTTT. Combining the CDR3 with reference TRBV5-4 and TRBJ1-4 gives the whole variable domain ETGVTQSPTHLIKTRGQQVTLRCSSQSGHNTVSWYQQALGQGPQFIFQYYREEENGRGNFPPRFSGLQFPNYSSELNVNALELDDSALYLCASSLDRAEKLFFGSGTQLSVL.

The rearrangement links TRBV4-3 to TRBJ1-6, with unresolved D. This CDR3 has 15 amino acids. Looked up from germline, CDR1 is LGHNA and CDR2 is YSLEER. V was cut by 0 bases and J by 7 bases, with 10 bases left in between. CDR3 bases: TGCGCCAGCAGCCAAGAGGGCCAGCGCAATTCACCCCTCCACTTT. This translates into CASSQEGQRNSPLHF.

This chain joins TRBV29-1 and TRBJ2-1; D might be TRBD2 (7 bases). The V gene's germline CDR1 is SQVTM and CDR2 ANQGSEA. V was cut by 5 bases and J by 8 bases, with 13 bases left in between. There are 12 residues in the CDR3. This CDR3 reads CSVLRGGDEQFF. The CDR3 DNA follows: TGCAGCGTTCTAAGGGGGGGGGATGAGCAGTTCTTC.

This chain joins TRBV7-2 and TRBJ2-7; D is undetermined. Trimming removed 6 bases from V and 5 bases from J, with 8 bases in between. This CDR3 is built from 11 residues. Looked up from germline, CDR1 is SGHTA and CDR2 is FQGNSA. The CDR3 is CASRTSNEQYF. The CDR3 bases are TGTGCCAGCAGGACAAGCAACGAGCAGTACTTC.

This chain uses TRBV19 with TRBJ1-2; D gene unclear. V lost 3 bases to trimming and J lost 7 bases, with 21 bases between them. Germline V gene lookup returns CDR1 LNHDA and CDR2 SQIVND (reference sequence). There are 16 residues in the CDR3. CDR3 region: CASSIPLLQQYGGYTF. Here the CDR3 DNA reads TGTGCCAGTAGTATTCCTCTACTTCAACAATACGGTGGCTACACCTTC.

The V and J genes are TRBV19 and TRBJ1-5; TRBD1 aligns across 8 bases. The germline V gene has CDR1 LNHDA and CDR2 SQIVND (reference sequence). CDR3 size: 14 residues. V was clipped by 10 bases and J by 3 bases; unmatched bases: 8. DNA of the CDR3: TGTGCCACCGATCGGGACAGGTCCAATCAGCCCCAGCATTTT. This sequence encodes CATDRDRSNQPQHF.

This clone has just one count. The V and J genes are TRBV30 and TRBJ1-2, with D hard to call. The germline V and J ends were trimmed by 1 base and 5 bases, with 11 bases remaining between them. The CDR3 loop spans 13 amino acids. The germline V gene encodes CDR1 GTSNPN and CDR2 SVGIG (reference sequence). CDR3 sequence reads: CAWSEVAAYGYTF. The CDR3 DNA reads as TGTGCCTGGAGTGAGGTGGCGGCTTATGGCTACACCTTC.

The chain carries TRBV28 and TRBJ1-3, with TRBD1 identical over 9 bases. V lost 6 bases to trimming and J lost 7 bases; unmatched junction nucleotides: 7. CDR3 size: 14 residues. Per germline, CDR1 MDHEN and CDR2 SYDVKM. The CDR3 DNA reads TGTGCCAGCAGACCGGGGGACAGGGTGAACACCATATATTTT. This codes for CASRPGDRVNTIYF.

V and J are TRBV5-4 and TRBJ2-5; 7 bases map to TRBD2. Per the germline V gene, CDR1 is SGHNT and CDR2 is YYREEE (reference sequence). This CDR3 region has 14 residues. Trimming at V came to 4 bases and at J to 2 bases, leaving 5 bases not matched to a gene. This CDR3 reads CASSPGGGQETQYF. The DNA for the CDR3 is TGTGCCAGCAGCCCTGGCGGGGGACAAGAGACCCAGTACTTC. Combining the CDR3 with reference TRBV5-4 and TRBJ2-5 gives the whole variable domain ETGVTQSPTHLIKTRGQQVTLRCSSQSGHNTVSWYQQALGQGPQFIFQYYREEENGRGNFPPRFSGLQFPNYSSELNVNALELDDSALYLCASSPGGGQETQYFGPGTRLLVL.

The chain recombines TRBV11-2 with TRBJ2-1, with D unclear. This CDR3 is built from 15 residues. Germline V gene sequence: CDR1 SGHAT, CDR2 FQNNGV. Between the trimmed V and J ends, which lost 5 bases and 6 bases, there was a span of 17 bases. The CDR3 bases are TGTGCCAGCAGCCGTCCTACGGCCGTTCCCAATGAGCAGTTCTTC. This encodes CASSRPTAVPNEQFF.

The rearrangement uses TRBV2 and TRBJ1-4; no firm D call. V was shortened by 0 bases and J by 10 bases, with 12 bases between the two germline ends. Per germline, CDR1 SNHLY and CDR2 FYNNEI. The CDR3 length is 14 residues. The CDR3 DNA sequence: TGTGCCAGCAGTGAAGCAATTGAAACGGGAAAACTGTTTTTT. Its translation is CASSEAIETGKLFF. Filled out from reference TRBV2 and TRBJ1-4, the complete variable domain reads EPEVTQTPSHQVTQMGQEVILRCVPISNHLYFYWYRQILGQKVEFLVSFYNNEISEKSEIFDDQFSVERPDGSNFTLKIRSTKLEDSAMYFCASSEAIETGKLFFGSGTQLSVL.

The chain employs TRBV7-2 and TRBJ2-7; weak D call: TRBD2 (6 bases). The length of the CDR3 is 15 residues. The V end lost 2 bases, the J end lost 5 bases, and 16 bases lay between the germline ends. Germline CDR1 SGHTA, CDR2 FQGNSA. CDR3: CASSLSVGGYNEQYF. In DNA, the CDR3 is TGTGCCAGCAGCTTATCCGTCGGGGGTTACAACGAGCAGTACTTC. Full variable domain (missing parts from reference TRBV7-2 and TRBJ2-7): GAGVSQSPSNKVTEKGKDVELRCDPISGHTALYWYRQSLGQGLEFLIYFQGNSAPDKSGLPSDRFSAERTGGSVSTLTIQRTQQEDSAVYLCASSLSVGGYNEQYFGPGTRLTVT.

The chain employs TRBV19 and TRBJ1-5; D unclear. CDR1 is LNHDA, CDR2 SQIVND, per germline (reference sequence). The CDR3 runs to 13 residues. V lost 5 bases and J 4 bases, leaving 9 bases between the germline ends. CDR3 region: CASSGEVNQPQHF. DNA of the CDR3: TGTGCCAGTAGTGGGGAGGTAAATCAGCCCCAGCATTTT.

This rearrangement joins TRBV30 to TRBJ2-6, with 8 positions matching TRBD1. V trimming: 4 bases; J trimming: 2 bases; junction bases outside the gene matches: 4. CDR1 and CDR2 from the germline V gene are GTSNPN and SVGIG (reference sequence). The CDR3 contains 15 residues. The CDR3 protein is CAWTGGAPGANVLTF. CDR3 coding DNA: TGTGCCTGGACAGGGGGCGCCCCTGGGGCCAACGTCCTGACTTTC.

This chain connects TRBV6-5 to TRBJ2-5, with D perhaps TRBD2 (5 bases). With 7 bases removed from V and 7 bases from J, the gap between germline ends came to 19 bases. The germline V gene has CDR1 MNHEY and CDR2 SVGAGI. The CDR3 is made up of 14 amino acids. In DNA, the CDR3 is TGTGCCAGCACCCCTCCCGGGGAGCCGGGGACCCAGTACTTC. Its protein is CASTPPGEPGTQYF.

The V and J genes are TRBV10-3 and TRBJ2-7; TRBD2 might be the D (5 bases). The CDR3 runs to 13 residues. Trimming removed 6 bases from V and 2 bases from J, with 11 bases in between. Per the germline V gene, CDR1 is ENHRY and CDR2 is SYGVKD. CDR3 amino acids: CAIREGSTYEQYF. The CDR3, as DNA: TGTGCCATCAGAGAGGGTTCAACCTACGAGCAGTACTTC.

The CDR3 DNA reads as TGTGCCAGCAGTCCCCCGGGACAGGGCGAAAAACTGTTTTTT. This sequence encodes CASSPPGQGEKLFF. The chain employs TRBV28 and TRBJ1-4; 9 bases map to TRBD1. The CDR3 is made up of 14 amino acids. The V gene's germline CDR1 is MDHEN and CDR2 SYDVKM. V lost 5 bases to trimming and J lost 8 bases; unmatched junction nucleotides: 6.

This clone was seen once. The chain combines TRBV11-3 with TRBJ2-1; the match to TRBD1 covers 7 bases. The J segment lost 5 bases and the V segment lost 0 bases, leaving 4 bases of the junction unmatched. The CDR3 totals 15 residues. Germline V lookup: CDR1 SGHNT, CDR2 YENEEA. DNA of the CDR3: TGTGCCAGCAGCTTAGAAGGGACAGTTGACAATGAGCAGTTCTTC. As protein: CASSLEGTVDNEQFF.

The J gene is TRBJ2-7, the V gene TRBV19; 12 bases are a match to TRBD2. Trimming cost V 5 bases and J 3 bases; bases outside gene matches: 11. Germline-derived CDR1 and CDR2 are LNHDA and SQIVND (reference sequence). The CDR3 consists of 17 residues. The CDR3 spells CASSFRTSGDSVYEQYF. CDR3 in DNA: TGTGCCAGTAGTTTCCGGACTAGCGGGGATTCCGTCTACGAGCAGTACTTC.

This chain connects TRBV11-3 to TRBJ1-2; unclear D gene. The CDR3 is 12 residues long. V was cut by 1 base and J by 6 bases, with 6 bases left in between. Germline V lookup: CDR1 SGHNT, CDR2 YENEEA. CDR3 residues: CASSLVGDGYTF. As DNA, the CDR3 is TGTGCCAGCAGCTTAGTCGGGGATGGCTACACCTTC.

This sequence joins TRBV28 and TRBJ1-2, with 7 bases lining up with TRBD1. The V segment lost 7 bases and the J segment 1 base; nucleotides outside the gene matches: 6. This CDR3 has 14 residues. Germline assignment: CDR1 MDHEN and CDR2 SYDVKM. The CDR3 loop is CASTPQGVNYGYTF. CDR3 DNA sequence: TGTGCCAGCACTCCGCAGGGGGTTAACTATGGCTACACCTTC.

For the CDR3, the DNA is TGTGCCACCGGGACCGGAATCACTAACTATGGCTACACCTTC. Amino acids: CATGTGITNYGYTF. The V and J genes are TRBV11-3 and TRBJ1-2; perhaps TRBD1 as D (5 bases). CDR3 length: 14 residues. CDR1 is SGHNT, CDR2 YENEEA, per germline. Trimming stripped 10 bases from V and 0 bases from J, with 15 bases between.

V is TRBV6-5 and J is TRBJ1-5, with unresolved D. V was clipped by 5 bases and J by 6 bases, with 14 bases between them. CDR1 and CDR2 (germline): MNHEY, SVGAGI. The CDR3 spans 14 residues. The CDR3 loop reads CASSPSGWRQPQHF. CDR3 in DNA: TGTGCCAGCAGTCCGTCGGGGTGGCGTCAGCCCCAGCATTTT.

The rearrangement joins TRBV5-1 to TRBJ2-3, with 9 bases identical to TRBD2. The germline V gene encodes CDR1 SGHRS and CDR2 YFSETQ. The CDR3 is 15 residues long. Losses at the gene ends were 0 bases for V and 9 bases for J; bases not matched to a gene: 8. Here the CDR3 DNA reads TGCGCCAGCAGCTTGGGCGGGGGGGCCTTGGGAACGCAGTATTTT. The encoded protein is CASSLGGGALGTQYF.

The gene calls are TRBV4-1 and TRBJ1-6; TRBD1 agrees at 8 bases. J was trimmed by 7 bases and V by 1 base; bases with no gene match: 9. The CDR3 has 17 residues. Germline lookup yields CDR1 MGHRA and CDR2 YSYEKL. This CDR3 is CASSQGRTGSRNSPLHF. In DNA form, the CDR3 reads TGCGCCAGCAGCCAAGGTCGGACAGGGTCAAGGAATTCACCCCTCCACTTT.

V and J are TRBV30 and TRBJ1-1; D call uncertain. Germline CDR1 GTSNPN, CDR2 SVGIG (reference sequence). V lost 3 bases, J lost 0 bases, and 8 bases lay in between. This CDR3 is 13 amino acids long. CDR3 bases: TGTGCCTGGAGGAGGGCGGTGAACACTGAAGCTTTCTTT. This codes for CAWRRAVNTEAFF.

The chain couples TRBV7-2 to TRBJ1-2; D perhaps matches TRBD1 (6 bases). The germline V and J ends were trimmed by 1 base and 7 bases, with 13 bases remaining between them. The germline gives CDR1 SGHTA, CDR2 FQGNSA. The CDR3 totals 14 residues. This CDR3 is CASSLVAGDSGYTF. DNA of the CDR3: TGTGCCAGCAGCTTAGTCGCAGGGGATAGTGGCTACACCTTC. Supplemented by reference TRBV7-2 and TRBJ1-2, the full variable domain reads GAGVSQSPSNKVTEKGKDVELRCDPISGHTALYWYRQSLGQGLEFLIYFQGNSAPDKSGLPSDRFSAERTGGSVSTLTIQRTQQEDSAVYLCASSLVAGDSGYTFGSGTRLTVV.

The V call is TRBV4-2, the J call TRBJ2-7; D remains ambiguous. V was shortened by 4 bases and J by 5 bases, with 18 bases between the two germline ends. Germline V gene data show CDR1 as LGHNA and CDR2 as YNFKEQ. The CDR3 is 15 amino acids. The CDR3 protein is CASSLSAGGINEQYF. The CDR3 nucleotides read TGTGCCAGCAGCCTCTCAGCAGGTGGAATCAACGAGCAGTACTTC.